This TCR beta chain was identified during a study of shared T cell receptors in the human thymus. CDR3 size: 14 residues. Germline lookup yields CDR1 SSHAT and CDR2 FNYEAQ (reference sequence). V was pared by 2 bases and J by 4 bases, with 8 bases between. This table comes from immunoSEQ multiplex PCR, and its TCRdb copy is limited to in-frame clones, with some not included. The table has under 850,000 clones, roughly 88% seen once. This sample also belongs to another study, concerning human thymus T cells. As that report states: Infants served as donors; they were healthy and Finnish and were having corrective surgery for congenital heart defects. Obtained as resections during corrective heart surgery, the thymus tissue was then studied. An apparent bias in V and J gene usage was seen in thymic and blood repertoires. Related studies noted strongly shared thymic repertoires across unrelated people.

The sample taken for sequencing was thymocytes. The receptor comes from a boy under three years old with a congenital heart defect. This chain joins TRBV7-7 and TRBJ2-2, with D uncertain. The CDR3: CASSLLPGTGELFF. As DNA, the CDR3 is TGTGCCAGCAGCTTACTTCCGGGCACCGGGGAGCTGTTTTTT. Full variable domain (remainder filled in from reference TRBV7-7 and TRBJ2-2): GAGVSQSPRYKVTKRGQDVTLRCDPISSHATLYWYQQALGQGPEFLTYFNYEAQPDKSGLPSDRFSAERPEGSISTLTIQRTEQRDSAMYRCASSLLPGTGELFFGEGSRLTVL.